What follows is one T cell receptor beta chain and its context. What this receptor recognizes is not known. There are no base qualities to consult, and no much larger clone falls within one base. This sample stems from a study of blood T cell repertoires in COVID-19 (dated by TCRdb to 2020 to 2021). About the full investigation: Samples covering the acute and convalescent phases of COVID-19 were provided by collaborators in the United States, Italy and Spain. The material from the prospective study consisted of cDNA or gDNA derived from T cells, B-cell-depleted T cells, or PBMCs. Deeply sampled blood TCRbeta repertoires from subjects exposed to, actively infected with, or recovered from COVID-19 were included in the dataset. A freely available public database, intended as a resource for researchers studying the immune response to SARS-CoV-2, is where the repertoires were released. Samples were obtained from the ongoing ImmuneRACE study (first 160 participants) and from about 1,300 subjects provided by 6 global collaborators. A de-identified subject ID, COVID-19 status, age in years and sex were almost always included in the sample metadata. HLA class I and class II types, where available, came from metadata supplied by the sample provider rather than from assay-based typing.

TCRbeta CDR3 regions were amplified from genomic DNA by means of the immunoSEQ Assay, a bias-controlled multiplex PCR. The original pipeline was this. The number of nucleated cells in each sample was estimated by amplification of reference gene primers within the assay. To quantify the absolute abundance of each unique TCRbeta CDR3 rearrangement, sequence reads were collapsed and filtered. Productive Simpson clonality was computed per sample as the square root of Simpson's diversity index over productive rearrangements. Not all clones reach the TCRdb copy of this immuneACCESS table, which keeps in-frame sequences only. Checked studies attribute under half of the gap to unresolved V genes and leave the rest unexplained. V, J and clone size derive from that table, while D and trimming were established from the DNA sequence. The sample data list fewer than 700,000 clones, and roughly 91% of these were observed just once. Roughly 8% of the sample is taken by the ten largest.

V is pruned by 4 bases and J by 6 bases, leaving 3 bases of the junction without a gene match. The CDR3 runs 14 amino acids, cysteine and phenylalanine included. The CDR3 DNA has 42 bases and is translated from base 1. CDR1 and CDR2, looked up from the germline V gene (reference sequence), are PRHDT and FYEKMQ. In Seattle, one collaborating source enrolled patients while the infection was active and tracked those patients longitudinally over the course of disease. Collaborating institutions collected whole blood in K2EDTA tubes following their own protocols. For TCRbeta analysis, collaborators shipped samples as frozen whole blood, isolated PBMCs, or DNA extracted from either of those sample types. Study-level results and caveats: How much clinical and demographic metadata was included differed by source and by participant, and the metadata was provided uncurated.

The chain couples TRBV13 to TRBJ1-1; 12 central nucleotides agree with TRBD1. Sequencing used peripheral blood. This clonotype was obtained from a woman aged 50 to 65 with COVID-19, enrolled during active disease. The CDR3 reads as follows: CASSWDRGLAEAFF. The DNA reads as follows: TGTGCCAGCAGCTGGGACAGGGGGCTCGCTGAAGCTTTCTTT.